This T cell receptor (beta chain) was sequenced during a study of breast tumors, draining lymph nodes, adjacent tissues. Whole-study results and caveats: That most tumor T cells come from lymph nodes remained unproven. Luminal-like breast cancer showed significantly greater tumor-nontumor repertoire similarity than basal-like breast cancer did. Compared with lymph nodes, tumors were less diverse; compared with nontumor tissue, more.

The lymph nodes were axillary draining lymph nodes from breast cancer patients. The CDR3 covers 17 residues. Germline assignment: CDR1 GTSNPN and CDR2 SVGIG (reference sequence). V lost 0 bases and J 1 base, leaving 13 bases between the germline ends. Via MiXCR, TCRdb re-called the multiplex PCR reads, giving one row per CDR3 protein. The table has some 170,000 distinct CDR3 sequences, about 30% seen once. This clonotype appeared many times. The target antigen is unknown. The chain employs TRBV30 and TRBJ1-6; the D gene is possibly TRBD1 (5 bases). Material for sequencing was axillary lymph node tissue. The TCR sequence derives from a female donor with breast cancer. Some clones in this sample may be carry-over from other donors' samples. CDR3 DNA: TGTGCCTGGAGTGTACGGGGGGTACTATCCTATAATTCACCCCTCCACTTT. It yields the protein CAWSVRGVLSYNSPLHF. The whole variable domain, remainder taken from reference TRBV30 and TRBJ1-6, is SQTIHQWPATLVQPVGSPLSLECTVEGTSNPNLYWYRQAAGRGLQLLFYSVGIGQISSEVPQNLSASRPQDRQFILSSKKLLLSDSGFYLCAWSVRGVLSYNSPLHFGNGTRLTVT.